Below, 9 T cell receptor beta chains from the same sample are listed, as sequenced in a study of preoperative IRX-2 immunotherapy in early breast cancer. Generated by immunoSEQ multiplex PCR, the TCRdb table keeps only in-frame clones and is missing some. The table has 40,000 to 45,000 clones, 60% to 80% seen once. The treatment is: preoperative locoregional IRX-2 cytokine immunotherapy. Here the sequenced sample was tumor tissue, taken after IRX-2 immunotherapy. These TCRs come from a human donor with breast cancer.

The chain links TRBV29-1 to TRBJ2-7; possible D gene TRBD1, 6 bases. V was shortened by 4 bases and J by 10 bases, with 20 bases between the two germline ends. From germline, CDR1 is SQVTM and CDR2 ANQGSEA. CDR3 length: 13 amino acids. The CDR3 spells CSVAHTDRSDQYF. For the CDR3, the DNA is TGCAGCGTTGCACATACCGACAGGAGTGACCAGTACTTC.

The V gene is TRBV7-6, the J gene TRBJ2-4; D might be TRBD1 (6 bases). Germline-derived CDR1 and CDR2 are SGHVS and FNYEAQ. The CDR3 is 15 residues long. V dropped 5 bases and J dropped 3 bases, with 14 bases sitting between them. The CDR3 protein is CASSPLQGDKNIQYF. The CDR3 coding sequence is TGTGCCAGCAGCCCCTTACAGGGAGACAAAAACATTCAGTACTTC.

The V and J genes are TRBV7-1 and TRBJ2-3; no definite D call. TRBV7-1 is an open reading frame whose function is uncertain. The V end was cut by 4 bases, the J end by 7 bases, with 15 bases between. The CDR3 is made up of 14 amino acids. The CDR3 reads CASSLREASHTQYF. CDR3 DNA: TGTGCCAGCAGCTTACGCGAGGCAAGTCATACGCAGTATTTT.

This clone has only a few counts. The chain has TRBV5-1 and TRBJ2-2; D is undetermined. Germline-derived CDR1 and CDR2 are SGHRS and YFSETQ. The CDR3 spans 15 residues. V lost 1 base to trimming and J lost 2 bases, with 9 bases between them. Here the CDR3 reads CASSLLPGNTGELFF. Here the CDR3 DNA reads TGCGCCAGCAGCTTGCTTCCAGGAAACACCGGGGAGCTGTTTTTT.

The V gene is TRBV6-8, the J gene TRBJ1-2; D call uncertain. The CDR3 is made up of 13 amino acids. In germline, CDR1 is MNHGY, CDR2 SAAAGT. Trimming cost V 6 bases and J 1 base, with 9 bases left between them. CDR3 bases: TGTGCCAGCAGCGATGGGTTTAACTATGGCTACACCTTC. Encoded protein: CASSDGFNYGYTF.

The CDR3 nucleotides read TGTGCCAGCTCACCATGGGCTCCTCCTGATACGCAGTATTTT. It yields the protein CASSPWAPPDTQYF. The chain couples TRBV18 to TRBJ2-3, with D unclear. The germline V gene has CDR1 KGHSH and CDR2 LQKENI. Trimming took off 2 bases at V and 6 bases at J, with 12 bases between the two ends. The CDR3 loop spans 14 amino acids.

This clone was counted between two and nine times. V gene TRBV6-8 combines with J gene TRBJ1-1; D possibly corresponds to TRBD1 (6 bases). With 6 bases removed from V and 5 bases from J, the gap between germline ends came to 25 bases. This CDR3 is built from 17 residues. Germline values: CDR1 MNHGY, CDR2 SAAAGT. The chain's CDR3 is CASSPGAGANQGTEAFF. CDR3 nucleotides: TGTGCCAGCAGCCCAGGGGCAGGGGCAAACCAAGGGACTGAAGCTTTCTTT.

The gene calls are TRBV11-3 and TRBJ2-2; D possibly uses TRBD1 or TRBD2 (5 bases each). Trimming cost V 5 bases and J 0 bases, with 13 bases left between them. Germline loops: CDR1 SGHNT, CDR2 YENEEA. The length of the CDR3 is 16 residues. The CDR3 bases are TGTGCCAGCAGCCGACTGGGACCGTCGAACACCGGGGAGCTGTTTTTT. Its protein product is CASSRLGPSNTGELFF. The complete variable domain, with remaining parts taken from reference TRBV11-3 and TRBJ2-2, reads EAGVVQSPRYKIIEKKQPVAFWCNPISGHNTLYWYLQNLGQGPELLIRYENEEAVDDSQLPKDRFSAERLKGVDSTLKIQPAELGDSAVYLCASSRLGPSNTGELFFGEGSRLTVL.

V and J are TRBV11-3 and TRBJ2-3, with D hard to call. The CDR3 consists of 16 residues. Germline V gene sequence: CDR1 SGHNT, CDR2 YENEEA. The V and J ends lost 7 bases and 0 bases respectively, with 17 bases between them. CDR3 sequence: CASTAPLGLSTDTQYF. The CDR3 DNA sequence: TGTGCCAGCACCGCTCCCCTGGGCCTCAGCACAGATACGCAGTATTTT.